These T cell receptor beta chains were read from a single sample in a study of OX40 agonist ivuxolimab in advanced cancers. Using immunoSEQ multiplex PCR, the repertoire was profiled, and TCRdb retains in-frame clones only, with some absent. The sample includes about 46,000 clones, about 88% seen only once; the top ten take approximately 50%. This material consisted of CD4+ or CD8+ T cells sorted from blood, taken in a trial of the OX40 agonist ivuxolimab. The receptors were sampled from an adult with an advanced solid tumor such as melanoma, head and neck, liver or kidney cancer. Both conserved end residues are part of each CDR3. A D gene is named only where the DNA matches it firmly. The size of a clone is reported for some rows only, either as once, few or many, or as a class for expanded clones.

j_call v_call d_call clone_size cdr3_nt cdr3_aa
TRBJ1-1 TRBV18 TRBD1 . TGTGCCAGCTCAGGACAGGAAAAGAACACTGAAGCTTTCTTT CASSGQEKNTEAFF
TRBJ1-1 TRBV5-1 . . TGCGCCAGCAGCTTGGCCACCGGGATAAACACTGAAGCTTTCTTT CASSLATGINTEAFF
TRBJ1-3 TRBV2 . once TGTGCCAGCAGGAGACAGGGAAACACCATATATTTT CASRRQGNTIYF
TRBJ2-1 TRBV7-6 TRBD2 . TGTGCCAGCAGCTATACTAGCGGGGGGGCCGGGGAGCAGTTCTTC CASSYTSGGAGEQFF
TRBJ2-7 TRBV2 . once TGTGCCAGCCTGGGACAAAGTTTAACAGACTACGAGCAGTACTTC CASLGQSLTDYEQYF
TRBJ2-7 TRBV28 TRBD1 once TGTGCCAGCAGCCCTCGGGTAGGGGGCACGGACTTC CASSPRVGGTDF
TRBJ2-2 TRBV6-5 . . TGTGCCAGCAGTTACTCATCTTACACCGGGGAGCTGTTTTTT CASSYSSYTGELFF
TRBJ1-1 TRBV18 . . TGTGCCAGCTCATCATATCATGATCTCCGAGCTGAAGCTTTCTTT CASSSYHDLRAEAFF
TRBJ2-2 TRBV11-3 . . TGTGCCAGCAGCTCTCGGGACTCCCCCCCCGGGGAGCTGTTTTTT CASSSRDSPPGELFF
TRBJ1-2 TRBV28 TRBD1 . TGTGCCAGCAGTTTCTTCCTCCGGGACAGGGCTCCCTATGGCTACACCTTC CASSFFLRDRAPYGYTF
TRBJ2-1 TRBV2 TRBD2 . TGTGCCAGCAGTGAAACTAGCGGGAGGAATGAGCAGTTCTTC CASSETSGRNEQFF
TRBJ2-3 TRBV29-1 TRBD1 . TGCAGCGACCGGATGACAGGGGGCCTCACAGATACGCAGTATTTT CSDRMTGGLTDTQYF
TRBJ2-7 TRBV5-4 . . TGTGCCAGCAGCCGAGGGGGGGTAGGGACCTACGAGCAGTACTTC CASSRGGVGTYEQYF
TRBJ2-7 TRBV6-6 TRBD1 . TGTGCCAGCAGCCCGGACAGGGTCTACGAGCAGTACTTC CASSPDRVYEQYF
TRBJ2-7 TRBV27 TRBD1 . TGTGCCAGCAGTTCCCGCCTGCCCGGGACAGGGGGCGCTAGGGGCGAGCAGTACTTC CASSSRLPGTGGARGEQYF
TRBJ2-1 TRBV10-3 . . TGTGCCATCAGCCCGTACGCCGGAGAGCAGTTCTTC CAISPYAGEQFF
TRBJ1-1 TRBV5-5 . . TGTGCCAGCAGCTGGACAGTGAACACTGAAGCTTTCTTT CASSWTVNTEAFF
TRBJ2-4 TRBV2 . . TGTGCCAGCAGAGGGAGCGACAGGCCCCTTCAGTACTTC CASRGSDRPLQYF
TRBJ1-1 TRBV18 TRBD1 once TGTGCCAGCTCACTAGTGGACAGGCGTAGTGAAGCTTTCTTT CASSLVDRRSEAFF
TRBJ2-1 TRBV7-2 . . TGTGCCAGCAGCTTTGATCCGGCGGGTGAGCAGTTCTTC CASSFDPAGEQFF
TRBJ2-5 TRBV5-4 TRBD1 . TGTGCCAGCAGCTCAAACCAGGGACAGCAAGAGACCCAGTACTTC CASSSNQGQQETQYF
TRBJ2-3 TRBV5-1 . . TGCGCCAGCACCCGGGAGTCCGGCACAGATACGCAGTATTTT CASTRESGTDTQYF
TRBJ1-1 TRBV18 TRBD1 . TGTGCCAGCTCACTATATCAGGGGGAAGACACTGAAGCTTTCTTT CASSLYQGEDTEAFF
TRBJ2-1 TRBV14 . . TGTGCCAGCAGCCCGGGGGCGTACAATGAGCAGTTCTTC CASSPGAYNEQFF
TRBJ2-1 TRBV6-7 . . TGTGCCAGCAGTTACCGCGGGGACCATGGCGATCATGAGCAGTTCTTC CASSYRGDHGDHEQFF
TRBJ1-5 TRBV7-2 TRBD1 once TGTGCCAGCAGCGAACAGGGGGCGGGTCAGCCCCAGCATTTT CASSEQGAGQPQHF
TRBJ1-4 TRBV25-1 . many TGTGCCAGCAGTGACAAACCTCCAAATGAAAAACTGTTTTTT CASSDKPPNEKLFF
TRBJ2-5 TRBV15 . . TGTGCCACCAGCAGTTTCAGGGGAGGGGAGACCCAGTACTTC CATSSFRGGETQYF
TRBJ2-7 TRBV5-6 . . TGTGCCAGCAGCGGCCGCCTCTCCTACGAGCAGTACTTC CASSGRLSYEQYF
TRBJ2-1 TRBV19 TRBD2 few TGTGCCAGTAGTGCCGGGACTAGTGCCTACAATGAGCAGTTCTTC CASSAGTSAYNEQFF
TRBJ1-2 TRBV2 . . TGTGCCAGTCGGCCCGTTCGGGGCTTCTATGGCTACACCTTC CASRPVRGFYGYTF
TRBJ2-5 TRBV4-2 . . TGTGCCAGCAGCCAAGGATCCGAGACCCAGTACTTC CASSQGSETQYF
TRBJ2-2 TRBV6-8 . . TGTGCCAGCAGGAGTCAAGCCGGGGAGCTGTTTTTT CASRSQAGELFF
TRBJ1-2 TRBV18 . . TGTGCCAGCTCACCACCGGACTACTATGGCTACACCTTC CASSPPDYYGYTF
TRBJ2-2 TRBV11-2 TRBD2 . TGTGCCAGCAGCTTAGGGGCCCAGCGGGGGGTGAACACCGGGGAGCTGTTTTTT CASSLGAQRGVNTGELFF
TRBJ1-5 TRBV19 TRBD1 . TGTGCCAGTAGTGCGGGACAGTTTCAGCCCCAGCATTTT CASSAGQFQPQHF
TRBJ2-2 TRBV7-9 TRBD1 . TGTGCCAGCAGCTTCCGGGACAGACTCTTAACCGGGGAGCTGTTTTTT CASSFRDRLLTGELFF
TRBJ2-3 TRBV7-6 . . TGTGCCAGCAGCTTAGGATCACCCCGGGATACGCAGTATTTT CASSLGSPRDTQYF
TRBJ1-1 TRBV6-1 . . TGTGCCAGCAGTGATGAGGGCATCATGAACACTGAAGCTTTCTTT CASSDEGIMNTEAFF
TRBJ2-7 TRBV7-9 TRBD1 . TGTGCCAGCAGCTCCCAAACAGGGACAGGAGGCTACGAGCAGTACTTC CASSSQTGTGGYEQYF
TRBJ2-3 TRBV14 . . TGTGCCAGCAGCCAAATTCTAGCGGATACGCAGTATTTT CASSQILADTQYF
TRBJ2-1 TRBV25-1 TRBD2 . TGTGCCAGCACAGGGGCTAGCGGGGGCCACAACTTCTACAATGAGCAGTTCTTC CASTGASGGHNFYNEQFF
TRBJ1-2 TRBV5-1 . once TGCGCCAGCAGCTTGGTTCCCGGGAATGGCTACACCTTC CASSLVPGNGYTF
TRBJ2-1 TRBV27 TRBD2 . TGTGCCAGCAGTTACAGCGCGGGAGGCTCCTACAATGAGCAGTTCTTC CASSYSAGGSYNEQFF
TRBJ2-6 TRBV6-1 TRBD1 . TGTGCCAGCAGTGGAAGGGACAGGGGAGATGGGGCCAACGTCCTGACTTTC CASSGRDRGDGANVLTF
TRBJ2-2 TRBV5-4 . . TGTGCCAGCGGAACAGCGAACACCGGGGAGCTGTTTTTT CASGTANTGELFF
TRBJ2-3 TRBV21-1 . . TGTGCCAGCAGCAAAGGACCTAGCGGGGGCTCTAGCACAGATACGCAGTATTTT CASSKGPSGGSSTDTQYF
TRBJ1-6 TRBV7-2 . . TGTGCCAGCAGCTTAGCGGGACTCGGTTCACCCCTCCACTTT CASSLAGLGSPLHF
TRBJ2-2 TRBV5-1 . . TGCGCCAGCGCACCACGGGGCGGCGTGGGAACCGGGGAGCTGTTTTTT CASAPRGGVGTGELFF
TRBJ2-5 TRBV25-1 . . TGTGCCAGCAGTATGTCGGGGGGCTTGGCGGAGACCCAGTACTTC CASSMSGGLAETQYF
TRBJ2-5 TRBV28 . . TGTGCCAGCAGTTCCATTTCGCGGGAGACCCAGTACTTC CASSSISRETQYF
TRBJ1-1 TRBV5-6 . . TGTGCCAGCGGGAGTTGGGGGGAGGACACTGAAGCTTTCTTT CASGSWGEDTEAFF
TRBJ2-7 TRBV7-9 . . TGTGCCAGCAGCTTACAACCGGCCACCTACGAGCAGTACTTC CASSLQPATYEQYF